A single sample is the source of the 5 T cell receptor beta chains below, sequenced in a study of T cell repertoires in cytomegalovirus infection. Their recognized antigens are unknown. MiXCR was run by TCRdb on the reads, yielding one entry per CDR3 protein. In the table there are roughly 730,000 distinct CDR3 sequences, 30% to 35% of which are singletons. The material was cultured PBMCs, obtained from culture after CMV antigen stimulation. The receptor set was obtained from a human donor in good health (CMV status not recorded). Some clones in this sample may be carry-over from other donors' samples.

Comments on this clonotype: Since a much larger clone is just one base distant, this may be a read error. This sequence joins TRBV6-2 or TRBV6-3 and TRBJ2-3; no definite D call. CDR3 size: 12 residues. V lost 8 bases and J lost 0, with 6 bases in between. The germline V gene has CDR1 MNHEY and CDR2 SVGEGT. CDR3: CASEGSTDTQYF. CDR3 in DNA: TGTGCCAGCGAAGGGAGCACAGATACGCAGTATTTT.

The J gene is TRBJ1-2, the V gene TRBV25-1; 11 nucleotides line up with TRBD1. Germline V gene sequence: CDR1 MGHDK, CDR2 SYGVNS. V lost 6 bases, J lost 8 bases, and 2 bases stayed unmatched. The CDR3 is made up of 12 amino acids. DNA of the CDR3: TGTGCCAGCAGGGACAGGGGGCAGGGCTACACCTTC. Its translation is CASRDRGQGYTF.

About this clonotype: Compared with germline, one end of the junction differs, possibly owing to a read error. The chain links TRBV7-2 to TRBJ2-5, with no clear D. This CDR3 is built from 14 residues. CDR1 and CDR2 (germline): SGHTA, FQGNSA. As DNA, the CDR3 is TGTGCCAGCAGCCTAGTGAGAAGCCAAGGGACCCAGTACTTC. Residues: CASSLVRSQGTQYF. Drawing the rest from reference TRBV7-2 and TRBJ2-5, the complete variable domain is GAGVSQSPSNKVTEKGKDVELRCDPISGHTALYWYRQSLGQGLEFLIYFQGNSAPDKSGLPSDRFSAERTGGSVSTLTIQRTQQEDSAVYLCASSLVRSQGTQYFGPGTRLLVL.

This clonotype was seen ten or more times. V usage is TRBV7-2 and J usage is TRBJ2-5; D could derive from TRBD1 or TRBD2 (5 bases each). From germline, CDR1 is SGHTA and CDR2 FQGNSA. CDR3 length equals 14 residues. Trimming shortened V by 0 bases and J by 0 bases, and 5 bases separated the two germline ends. The CDR3 sequence: CASSLAGDQETQYF. CDR3 in DNA: TGTGCCAGCAGCTTAGCGGGGGACCAAGAGACCCAGTACTTC.

This clonotype turned up a few times. The chain couples TRBV7-7 to TRBJ2-5, with 13 bases identical to TRBD2. The germline gives CDR1 SSHAT, CDR2 FNYEAQ (reference sequence). The CDR3 is 15 amino acids. The J segment lost 5 bases and the V segment lost 6 bases, leaving 6 bases of the junction unmatched. CDR3 amino acids: CASSFTSGGDETQYF. The CDR3 nucleotides are TGTGCCAGCAGTTTTACTAGCGGGGGGGACGAGACCCAGTACTTC. Full variable domain (rest looked up from reference TRBV7-7 and TRBJ2-5): GAGVSQSPRYKVTKRGQDVTLRCDPISSHATLYWYQQALGQGPEFLTYFNYEAQPDKSGLPSDRFSAERPEGSISTLTIQRTEQRDSAMYRCASSFTSGGDETQYFGPGTRLLVL.